Below, one T cell receptor beta chain is given with its context. Its target is unknown. The data derive from a study of cytomegalovirus exposure and HLA in healthy donors. Study as a whole: Early on, a data release was issued that held approximately 78 million unique TCRs from HLA-typed donors.

Points from the study as a whole: Among CMV-associated TCR beta chains, most appeared HLA-restricted in a later analysis. Confirmation was obtained in vitro that a few CMV-associated chains are specific for CMV antigens. Generally TCR sequences proved uncommon, though certain public TCRs appeared in numerous donors.

It was with 60 Vbeta and 13 Jbeta primers that the PCR ran. This table comes from immunoSEQ multiplex PCR, and its TCRdb copy is limited to in-frame clones, with some not included. The table shows some 160,000 clones, with around nine tenths occurring only once. This TCR derives from a woman under 30 in good health and CMV-seronegative. Source material: PBMCs.

CDR3 coding DNA: TGTGCCAGCACAATAGCGGGATTCGATGAGCAGTTCTTC. Residues: CASTIAGFDEQFF. This chain connects TRBV7-6 to TRBJ2-1; 8 bases map to TRBD2. Germline CDR1 reads SGHVS; CDR2 reads FNYEAQ. This CDR3 region has 13 residues. V dropped 7 bases and J dropped 8; count of bases not matched to a gene: 7.